The entry that follows covers one TCR beta chain sequence. This record comes from a study of blood T cell repertoires in COVID-19. Study-level background: Both acute and convalescent COVID-19 samples were obtained from the United States, Italy and Spain.

Profiling relied on immunoSEQ multiplex PCR, and the TCRdb table lists in-frame clones only, not all of them. Of about 42,000 clones in the sample, over 75% are singletons; the top ten hold roughly 9.5%. The receptor was derived from a man aged 25-45 years with active or convalescent COVID-19. The sequencing input was peripheral blood.

CDR3 DNA: TGTGCCAGCAGCACGAGCTTGAGCTCCTATAATTCACCCCTCCACTTT. Translating it yields CASSTSLSSYNSPLHF. The chain couples TRBV11-2 to TRBJ1-6, with D hard to call. The CDR3 totals 16 residues. From germline, CDR1 is SGHAT and CDR2 FQNNGV. V was cut by 5 bases and J by 0 bases, with 11 bases left in between.